This TCR gamma chain was captured by sequencing in a study of gamma-delta chains in newborns, infants, children. At the level of the study: Innate gammadelta T cells reportedly expand polyclonally right after birth, driven by microbial exposure, per the title.

TCRdb redid the clone calls on the reads with CATT. The table includes roughly 3,500 gamma-chain clones, about 63% detected once. This clone appeared a single time. Other nucleotide sequences from this sample produce the same CDR3. The germline V gene has CDR1 EGSNGY and CDR2 YDSYNSKV. J gave up 4 bases and V 0 bases, and 6 bases lay outside the gene matches. There are 14 residues in the CDR3. The J gene is TRGJ1 or TRGJ2, the V gene TRGV2. Since TCRdb gives no J gene, matching the DNA to germline was used here to assign it. The TCR originated in a child who was a newborn, infant or young child, either healthy, febrile or measles-vaccinated (not recorded which). What was sequenced was blood. CDR3 sequence (DNA): TGTGCCACCTGGGACGGGCGAGGATATTATAAGAAACTCTTT. Its protein product is CATWDGRGYYKKLF.